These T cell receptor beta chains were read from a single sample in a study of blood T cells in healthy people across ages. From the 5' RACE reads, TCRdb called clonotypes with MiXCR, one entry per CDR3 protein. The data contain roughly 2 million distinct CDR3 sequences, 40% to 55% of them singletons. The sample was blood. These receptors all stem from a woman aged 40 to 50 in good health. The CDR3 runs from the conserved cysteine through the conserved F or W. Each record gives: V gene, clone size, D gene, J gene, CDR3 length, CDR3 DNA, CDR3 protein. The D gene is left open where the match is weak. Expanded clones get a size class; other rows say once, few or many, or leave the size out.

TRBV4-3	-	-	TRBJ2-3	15	TGCGCCAGCAGCCAAGACATCGGGGGTGGAGGTACGCAGTATTTT	CASSQDIGGGGTQYF
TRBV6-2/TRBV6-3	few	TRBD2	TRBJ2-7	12	TGTGCCACCCCGGGAGGGATACACGAGCAGTACTTC	CATPGGIHEQYF
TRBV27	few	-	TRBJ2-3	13	TGTGCCAGCAGTTTAATGTCCGCGGACGGACAGTATTTT	CASSLMSADGQYF
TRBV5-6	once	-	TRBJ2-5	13	TGTGCCAGCAGCTGGGGGGTAGAAGAGACCCAGTACTTC	CASSWGVEETQYF
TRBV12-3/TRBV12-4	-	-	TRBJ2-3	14	TGTGCCAGCAGCATCTCGGGGGGCACAGATACGCAGTATTTT	CASSISGGTDTQYF
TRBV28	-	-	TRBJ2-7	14	TGTGCCAGCAGTTTTGTGGGACCTTACTACGAGCAGTACTTC	CASSFVGPYYEQYF
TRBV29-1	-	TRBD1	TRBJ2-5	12	TGCAGCACTGACAGGGGTGAGGAGACCCAGTACTTC	CSTDRGEETQYF
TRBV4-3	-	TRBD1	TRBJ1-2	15	TGCGCCAGCAGCCTGAGCGAAAGGGGGCGCGATGGCTACACCTTC	CASSLSERGRDGYTF
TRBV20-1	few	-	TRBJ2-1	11	TGCAGTCGGACAGCCACCAATGAGCAGTTCTTC	CSRTATNEQFF
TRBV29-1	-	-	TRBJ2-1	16	TGCAGCGTTGCCGGTGAGGTGGGCGCCGCCTACAATGAGCAGTTCTTC	CSVAGEVGAAYNEQFF
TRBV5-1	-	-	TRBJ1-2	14	TGCGCCAGCAGTTACGGCAGGGAGTGGTATGGCTACACCTTC	CASSYGREWYGYTF
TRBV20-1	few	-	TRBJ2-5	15	TGCAGTGCTAGAGATCGGGGACTGGGGGTGGAGACCCAGTACTTC	CSARDRGLGVETQYF
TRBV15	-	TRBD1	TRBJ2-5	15	TGTGCCACCAGCAGAGTTAAGGGGGCCGGGGAGACCCAGTACTTC	CATSRVKGAGETQYF
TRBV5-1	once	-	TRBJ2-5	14	TGCGCCGGCAGCTTGGAAGGATACCAAGAGACCCAGTACTTC	CAGSLEGYQETQYF
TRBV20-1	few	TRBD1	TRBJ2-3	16	TGCAGTGCTAGACTCGGGACAGGGGGATCCACGAATACGCAGTATTTT	CSARLGTGGSTNTQYF
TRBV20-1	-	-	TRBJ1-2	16	TGCAGTGCCCGACCTATACCCGGGAGCGCTTACTATGGCTACACCTTC	CSARPIPGSAYYGYTF
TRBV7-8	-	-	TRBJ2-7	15	TGTGCCAGCAGCACCCCCTCAGGTGACACCTACGAGCAGTACTTC	CASSTPSGDTYEQYF
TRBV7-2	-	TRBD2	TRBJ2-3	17	TGTGCCAGCAGCTTGGGGTCTAGCGGGGGACCCACAGATACGCAGTATTTT	CASSLGSSGGPTDTQYF
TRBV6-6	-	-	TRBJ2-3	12	TGTGCCAGCAGTTACCTGGTTGATACGCAGTATTTT	CASSYLVDTQYF
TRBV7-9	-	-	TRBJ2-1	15	TGTGCCAGCAGCTCGAAATTCGGCATAAACGATGAGCAGTTCTTC	CASSSKFGINDEQFF
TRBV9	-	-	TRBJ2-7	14	TGTGCCAGCAGCGTAGCTCCAGAAATCTACGAGCAGTACTTC	CASSVAPEIYEQYF
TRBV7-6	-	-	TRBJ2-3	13	TGTGCCGGCAGCTTAGCTAAATGGGATACGCAGTATTTT	CAGSLAKWDTQYF
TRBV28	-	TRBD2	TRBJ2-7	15	TGTGCCAGCAGTTCCCCAGGAGCGGGGGCCTACGAGCAGTACTTC	CASSSPGAGAYEQYF
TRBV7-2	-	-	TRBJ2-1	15	TGTGCCAGCAGCTTAGACGGGGGCTTATACAATGAGCAGTTCTTC	CASSLDGGLYNEQFF
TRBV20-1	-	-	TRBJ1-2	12	TGCAGTGCTACGACAGATAACTATGGCTACACCTTC	CSATTDNYGYTF
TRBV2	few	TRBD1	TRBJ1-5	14	TGTGCCAGCAGTCGACAGGGGATCGGTCAGCCCCAGCATTTT	CASSRQGIGQPQHF
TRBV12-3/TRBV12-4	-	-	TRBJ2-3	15	TGTGCCAGCAGTCCAGGGACACTCGGCTCAGATACGCAGTATTTT	CASSPGTLGSDTQYF
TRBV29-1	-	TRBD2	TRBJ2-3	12	TGCAGCGCCGACGGGGGGACAGATACGCAGTATTTT	CSADGGTDTQYF
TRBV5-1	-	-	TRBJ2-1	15	TGCGCCAGCAGCTTGGTACAGGGTCTAAACAATGAGCAGTTCTTC	CASSLVQGLNNEQFF
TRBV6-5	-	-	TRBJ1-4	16	TGTGCCAGCAGTCCAACAGGGCCCGCAACTAATGAAAAACTGTTTTTT	CASSPTGPATNEKLFF
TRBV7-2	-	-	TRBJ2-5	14	TGTGCCCGCAGCCCGCGCGCGAGGGTGGAGACCCAGTACTTC	CARSPRARVETQYF
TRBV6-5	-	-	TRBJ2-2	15	TGTGCCAGCAGTCCTCTGGGGATGGGGACCGGGGAGCTGTTTTTT	CASSPLGMGTGELFF
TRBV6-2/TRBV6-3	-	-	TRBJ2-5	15	TGTGCCGGCAGTTACTCGGGGGCTCCCCCGCGGGAGCAGTACTTC	CAGSYSGAPPREQYF
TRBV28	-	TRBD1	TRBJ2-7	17	TGTGCCAGCATCCTTCGTGGGGGGACAGGGGGTGCCTACGAGCAGTACTTC	CASILRGGTGGAYEQYF
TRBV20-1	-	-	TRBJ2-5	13	TGCAGTGCTAGAGGCCGCCTTCTGGGGACCCAGTACTTC	CSARGRLLGTQYF
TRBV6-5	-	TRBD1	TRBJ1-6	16	TGTGCCAGCAGTTATCGGGACAGTCACCCGGGATCACCCCTCCACTTT	CASSYRDSHPGSPLHF
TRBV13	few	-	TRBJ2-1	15	TGTGCCAGCAGCTTAGGGACTTCGGGAGAGAATGAGCAGTTCTTC	CASSLGTSGENEQFF
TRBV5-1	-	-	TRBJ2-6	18	TGCGCCAGCAGCAAACCAGGAGGTCGGCCCCCTGGGGCCAACGTCCTGACTTTC	CASSKPGGRPPGANVLTF
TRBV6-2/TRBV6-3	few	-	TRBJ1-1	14	TGTGCCAGCAGTTCCGTCGTTCAGAACACTGAAGCTTTCTTT	CASSSVVQNTEAFF
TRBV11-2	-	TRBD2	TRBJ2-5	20	TGTGCCAGCACCCCATCTAGAGGGACTAGCGATAATGGGGTTAGGGAGACCCAGTACTTC	CASTPSRGTSDNGVRETQYF
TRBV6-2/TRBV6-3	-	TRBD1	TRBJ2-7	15	TGTGCCAGCAGGAGGGGACAGGGGGCTGTCTACGAGCAGTACTTC	CASRRGQGAVYEQYF
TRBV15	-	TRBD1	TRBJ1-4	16	TGTGCCACCAGCAGAGACCCGGGACAGGGGTACGAAAAACTGTTTTTT	CATSRDPGQGYEKLFF
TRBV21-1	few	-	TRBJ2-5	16	TGTGCCAGCAGCAAAGGAAGTAGCGGGGGGGAAGAGACCCAGTACTTC	CASSKGSSGGEETQYF
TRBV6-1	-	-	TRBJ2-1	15	TGTGCCAGCAGTGAAGGACAGGACAACTACAATGAGCAGTTCTTC	CASSEGQDNYNEQFF